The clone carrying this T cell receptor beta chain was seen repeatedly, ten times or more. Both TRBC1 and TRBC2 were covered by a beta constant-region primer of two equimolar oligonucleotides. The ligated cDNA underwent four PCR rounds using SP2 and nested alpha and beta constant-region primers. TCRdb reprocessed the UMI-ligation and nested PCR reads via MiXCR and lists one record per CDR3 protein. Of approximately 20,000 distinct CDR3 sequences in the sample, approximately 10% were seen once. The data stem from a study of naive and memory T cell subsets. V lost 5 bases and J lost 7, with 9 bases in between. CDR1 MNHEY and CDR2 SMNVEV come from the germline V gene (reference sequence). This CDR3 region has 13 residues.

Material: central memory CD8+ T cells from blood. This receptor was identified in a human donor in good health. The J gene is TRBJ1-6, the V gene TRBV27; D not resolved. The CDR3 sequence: CASSRWSNSPLHF. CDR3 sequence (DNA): TGTGCCAGCAGTCGATGGTCCAATTCACCCCTCCACTTT.